The clone carrying this T cell receptor beta chain occurred a few times. Its antigen is unidentified. The sample is drawn from a study of cytomegalovirus exposure and HLA in healthy donors. PCR employed 60 Vbeta and 13 Jbeta primers. Here immunoSEQ multiplex PCR was the method, and the copy in TCRdb shows in-frame clones only, minus some. The profile shows 100,000 to 150,000 clones, more than 65% of them singletons. Study-level results: Among the sequence variants, a highly shared cluster was likely an artifact of sequencing. In a later analysis, TCR association rates varied by HLA locus: DRB1 most, HLA-C fewest.

CDR3 size: 16 residues. In germline, CDR1 is SGDLS, CDR2 YYNGEE. The germline V and J ends were trimmed by 0 bases and 1 base, with 14 bases remaining between them. Sequencing was performed on PBMCs. This receptor was taken from a woman in her late teens or twenties in good health and CMV-seropositive. V usage is TRBV9 and J usage is TRBJ2-7; possible D gene TRBD2, 6 bases. In nucleotides, the CDR3 is TGTGCCAGCAGCGTAGCTCCAGCAGGGAGGTCCTACGAGCAGTACTTC. It codes for CASSVAPAGRSYEQYF.